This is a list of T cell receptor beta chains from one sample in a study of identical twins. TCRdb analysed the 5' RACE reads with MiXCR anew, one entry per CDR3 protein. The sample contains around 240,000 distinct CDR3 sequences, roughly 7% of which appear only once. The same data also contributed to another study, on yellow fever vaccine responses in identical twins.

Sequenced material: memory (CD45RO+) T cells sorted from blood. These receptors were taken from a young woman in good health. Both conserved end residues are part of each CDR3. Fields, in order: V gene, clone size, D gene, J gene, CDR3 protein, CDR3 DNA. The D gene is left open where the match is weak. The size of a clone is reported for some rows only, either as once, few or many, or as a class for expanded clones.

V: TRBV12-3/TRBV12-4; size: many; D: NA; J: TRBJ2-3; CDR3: CASSARPFVVDTQYF; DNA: TGTGCCAGCAGTGCTCGCCCCTTTGTGGTAGATACGCAGTATTTT
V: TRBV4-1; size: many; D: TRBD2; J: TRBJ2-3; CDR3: CASSQNAAGGPTDTQYF; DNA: TGCGCCAGCAGTCAAAACGCGGCGGGGGGGCCGACAGATACGCAGTATTTT
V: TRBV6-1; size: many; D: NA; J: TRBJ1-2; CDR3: CASNRDRDGYTF; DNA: TGTGCCAGCAACCGGGACCGAGATGGCTACACCTTC
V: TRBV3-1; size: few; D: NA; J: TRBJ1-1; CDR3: CASSQELSGVTEAFF; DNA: TGTGCCAGCAGCCAAGAACTCTCAGGGGTCACTGAAGCTTTCTTT
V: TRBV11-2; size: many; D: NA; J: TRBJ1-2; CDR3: CASSLGPIYGYTF; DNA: TGTGCCAGCAGCTTAGGGCCGATTTATGGCTACACCTTC
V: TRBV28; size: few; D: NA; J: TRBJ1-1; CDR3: CASSGPGANTEAFF; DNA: TGTGCCAGCAGTGGACCCGGGGCGAACACTGAAGCTTTCTTT
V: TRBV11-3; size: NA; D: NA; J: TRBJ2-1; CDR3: CASSLDPFGFEQFF; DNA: TGTGCCAGCAGCTTAGATCCCTTCGGTTTTGAGCAGTTCTTC
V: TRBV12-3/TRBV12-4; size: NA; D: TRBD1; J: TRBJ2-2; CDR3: CASSEQGSANTGELFF; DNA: TGTGCCAGCAGTGAACAGGGGTCCGCGAACACCGGGGAGCTGTTTTTT
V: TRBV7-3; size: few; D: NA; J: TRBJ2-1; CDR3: CASSLNTLGGAANEQFF; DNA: TGTGCCAGCAGCTTAAACACGTTGGGGGGAGCGGCCAATGAGCAGTTCTTC
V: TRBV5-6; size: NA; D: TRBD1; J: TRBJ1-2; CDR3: CASSWDRGLYGYTF; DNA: TGTGCCAGCAGCTGGGACAGGGGGCTCTATGGCTACACCTTC
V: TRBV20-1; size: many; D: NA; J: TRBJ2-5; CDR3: CSARVGETQYF; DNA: TGCAGTGCTAGAGTTGGAGAGACCCAGTACTTC
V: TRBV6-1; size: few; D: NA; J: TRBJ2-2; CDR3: CASSDNGGGIGELFF; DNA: TGTGCCAGCAGTGACAACGGAGGGGGCATCGGGGAGCTGTTTTTT
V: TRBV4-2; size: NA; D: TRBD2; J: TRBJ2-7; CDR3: CASSTLLAGNEQYF; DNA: TGTGCCAGCAGCACCTTGCTAGCGGGAAACGAGCAGTACTTC
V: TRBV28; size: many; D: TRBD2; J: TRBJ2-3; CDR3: CASSLLASGIADTQYF; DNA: TGTGCCAGCAGTTTACTTGCTAGCGGGATTGCAGATACGCAGTATTTT
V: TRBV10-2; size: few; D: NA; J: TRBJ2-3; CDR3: CASSESVASGTQYF; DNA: TGCGCCAGCAGTGAGTCGGTAGCTTCGGGTACGCAGTATTTT
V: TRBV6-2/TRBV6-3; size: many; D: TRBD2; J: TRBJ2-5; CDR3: CASRPGLAGPQETQYF; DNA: TGTGCCAGCAGACCCGGACTAGCGGGACCCCAAGAGACCCAGTACTTC
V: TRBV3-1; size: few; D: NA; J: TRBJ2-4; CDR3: CASSQDLRGDGKNIQYF; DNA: TGTGCCAGCAGCCAAGATCTTAGAGGTGACGGTAAAAACATTCAGTACTTC
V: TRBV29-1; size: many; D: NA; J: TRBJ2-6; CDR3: CSVEFIVGTNSGANVLTF; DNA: TGCAGCGTTGAATTCATCGTAGGAACTAACTCTGGGGCCAACGTCCTGACTTTC
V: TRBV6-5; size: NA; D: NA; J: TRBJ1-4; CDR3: CATRTTNEKLFF; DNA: TGTGCCACCCGAACAACTAATGAAAAACTGTTTTTT
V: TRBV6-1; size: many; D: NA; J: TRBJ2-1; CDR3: CASRAGGTSYNEQFF; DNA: TGTGCCAGCAGGGCGGGCGGCACTTCCTACAATGAGCAGTTCTTC
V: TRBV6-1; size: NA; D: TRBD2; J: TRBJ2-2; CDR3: CASSERQTGGPGGELFF; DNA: TGTGCCAGCAGTGAGAGGCAAACGGGAGGGCCTGGCGGGGAGCTGTTTTTT
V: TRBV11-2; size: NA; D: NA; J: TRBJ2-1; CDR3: CASSLGGSLGNEQFF; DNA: TGTGCCAGCAGCTTAGGGGGAAGTTTGGGCAATGAGCAGTTCTTC
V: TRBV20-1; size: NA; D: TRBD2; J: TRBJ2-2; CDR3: CSAREGGGIGELFF; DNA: TGCAGTGCTAGAGAGGGCGGGGGGATCGGGGAGCTGTTTTTT
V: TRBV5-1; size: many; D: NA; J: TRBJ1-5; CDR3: CASSFGGLNSNQPQHF; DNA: TGCGCCAGCAGCTTCGGGGGGCTGAATAGCAATCAGCCCCAGCATTTT
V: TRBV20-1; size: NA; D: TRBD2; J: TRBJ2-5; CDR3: CSATIGGGALETQYF; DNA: TGCAGTGCCACCATAGGCGGGGGGGCTTTAGAGACCCAGTACTTC
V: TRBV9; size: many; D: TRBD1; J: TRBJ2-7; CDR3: CASSDRDSDYEQYF; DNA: TGTGCCAGCAGCGACCGGGACAGTGACTACGAGCAGTACTTC
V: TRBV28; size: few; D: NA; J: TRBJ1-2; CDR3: CASSLWTDNYGYTF; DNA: TGTGCCAGCAGTTTATGGACAGATAACTATGGCTACACCTTC
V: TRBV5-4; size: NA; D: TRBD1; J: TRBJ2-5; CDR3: CASSMGQQETQYF; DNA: TGTGCCAGCAGCATGGGACAGCAAGAGACCCAGTACTTC
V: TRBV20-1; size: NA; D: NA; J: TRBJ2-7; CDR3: CSVEGGHEQYF; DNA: TGCAGTGTAGAGGGCGGCCACGAGCAGTACTTC
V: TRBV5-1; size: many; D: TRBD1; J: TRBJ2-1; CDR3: CASSEGALHNEQFF; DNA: TGCGCCAGCAGCGAGGGGGCTCTCCACAATGAGCAGTTCTTC
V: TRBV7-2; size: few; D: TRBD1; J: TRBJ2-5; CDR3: CASSLAGTAKETQYF; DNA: TGTGCCAGCAGCTTAGCAGGGACAGCCAAAGAGACCCAGTACTTC
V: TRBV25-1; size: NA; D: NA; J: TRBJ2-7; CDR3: CASSGQGAYEQYF; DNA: TGTGCCAGCAGTGGGCAGGGAGCGTACGAGCAGTACTTC
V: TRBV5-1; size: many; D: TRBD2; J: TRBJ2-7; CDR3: CASSLGTMGTSGSEQYF; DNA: TGCGCCAGCAGCTTGGGAACCATGGGGACTAGCGGGAGCGAGCAGTACTTC
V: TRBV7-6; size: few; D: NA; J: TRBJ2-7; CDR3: CASSDLTSNEQYF; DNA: TGTGCCAGCAGCGACCTTACTAGCAACGAGCAGTACTTC
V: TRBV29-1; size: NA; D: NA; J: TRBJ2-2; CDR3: CSVGVGNTNTGELFF; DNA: TGCAGCGTTGGGGTGGGAAATACGAACACCGGGGAGCTGTTTTTT
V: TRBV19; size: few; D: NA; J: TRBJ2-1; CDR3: CASSIAPARNEQFF; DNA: TGTGCCAGTAGTATCGCTCCTGCCAGGAATGAGCAGTTCTTC
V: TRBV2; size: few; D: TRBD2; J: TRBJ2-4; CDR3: CASGGVAQGKVGAKNIQYF; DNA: TGTGCCAGCGGGGGGGTCGCCCAGGGAAAAGTCGGAGCCAAAAACATTCAGTACTTC
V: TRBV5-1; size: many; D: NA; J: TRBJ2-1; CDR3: CASSPGVGESKFF; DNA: TGCGCCAGCAGCCCGGGTGTGGGGGAGTCGAAGTTCTTC
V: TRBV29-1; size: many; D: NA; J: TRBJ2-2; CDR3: CSVEKVSGELFF; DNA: TGCAGCGTTGAAAAAGTTAGCGGGGAGCTGTTTTTT
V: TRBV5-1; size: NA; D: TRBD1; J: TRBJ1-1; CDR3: CASTTGTVRPPYNTEAFF; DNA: TGCGCCAGCACCACCGGGACAGTCAGGCCACCTTATAACACTGAAGCTTTCTTT
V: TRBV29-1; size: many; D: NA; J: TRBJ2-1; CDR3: CSVGNREWNEQFF; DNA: TGCAGCGTTGGAAACAGGGAGTGGAATGAGCAGTTCTTC
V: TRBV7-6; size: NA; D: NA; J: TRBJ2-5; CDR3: CASSLGRIQETQYF; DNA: TGTGCCAGCAGCTTGGGCCGGATCCAAGAGACCCAGTACTTC